The 9 T cell receptor beta chains presented below share a single source sample, sequenced in a study of blood T cell repertoires in COVID-19. The data were produced by immunoSEQ multiplex PCR, yet TCRdb's version contains in-frame clones alone and is incomplete. The table records roughly 400,000 clones, around nine tenths of them present only once. Specimen: PBMCs or T cells enriched from blood (not recorded which). The receptors originated from a woman between 18 and 30 years old who had been exposed to COVID-19.

This clone was seen a single time. The chain employs TRBV28 and TRBJ1-5; 8 positions match TRBD1. The CDR3 runs to 13 residues. V was pared by 6 bases and J by 5 bases, with 3 bases of the junction left unmatched. Germline CDR1 reads MDHEN; CDR2 reads SYDVKM. CDR3 sequence reads: CASSSGGYQPQHF. In DNA form, the CDR3 reads TGTGCCAGCAGCTCAGGGGGCTATCAGCCCCAGCATTTT.

The rearrangement joins TRBV4-3 to TRBJ1-3; unclear D gene. CDR1 LGHNA and CDR2 YSLEER come from the germline V gene. Trimming took off 0 bases at V and 0 bases at J, with 9 bases between the two ends. This CDR3 has 16 residues. The CDR3 DNA follows: TGCGCCAGCAGCCAAGATCCGGGTTACTCTGGAAACACCATATATTTT. Translating gives CASSQDPGYSGNTIYF.

The V and J genes are TRBV29-1 and TRBJ1-1; TRBD1 agrees at 7 bases. Unmatched junction bases numbered 21, after V lost 7 bases and J lost 1 base. The length of the CDR3 is 18 residues. In germline, CDR1 is SQVTM, CDR2 ANQGSEA. For the CDR3, the DNA is TGCAGCGCCGTGCCATTGACAGGGAAGGTATCCTCGAACACTGAAGCTTTCTTT. Protein sequence: CSAVPLTGKVSSNTEAFF.

The rearrangement joins TRBV2 to TRBJ2-7; 7 nucleotides line up with TRBD1. CDR3 size: 13 residues. Trimming at V came to 10 bases and at J to 3 bases, leaving 9 bases not matched to a gene. The germline V gene has CDR1 SNHLY and CDR2 FYNNEI. CDR3 sequence: CATKQGRSYEQYF. The DNA for the CDR3 is TGTGCCACCAAACAGGGGAGAAGCTACGAGCAGTACTTC.

This chain connects TRBV3-1 (or the pseudogene TRBV3-2) to TRBJ2-7; D unclear. CDR3 length equals 12 residues. V was trimmed by 4 bases and J by 6 bases, leaving 10 bases between them. Germline CDR1 is LGHDT and CDR2 is YNNKEL (reference sequence). CDR3 bases: TGTGCCAGCAGCCTAAGTTTGCGCGAGCAGTACTTC. Protein: CASSLSLREQYF.

The chain is built from TRBV18 and TRBJ1-3; TRBD1 agrees at 8 bases. The CDR3 has 15 residues. After removal of 1 base from V and 4 bases from J, the junction contained 3 bases not matched to a gene. Germline assignment: CDR1 KGHSH and CDR2 LQKENI. The CDR3 region has the DNA TGTGCCAGCTCACCACTGGACAGGGAAGGAAACACCATATATTTT. Residues: CASSPLDREGNTIYF. The entire variable domain, with the rest obtained from reference TRBV18 and TRBJ1-3, is as follows: NAGVMQNPRHLVRRRGQEARLRCSPMKGHSHVYWYRQLPEEGLKFMVYLQKENIIDESGMPKERFSAEFPKEGPSILRIQQVVRGDSAAYFCASSPLDREGNTIYFGEGSWLTVV.

The chain couples TRBV12-5 to TRBJ1-2; tentatively, D is TRBD1 (6 bases). Germline V gives CDR1 LGHNT, CDR2 FRNRAP. CDR3 size: 14 residues. Trimming shortened V by 6 bases and J by 1 base, and 12 bases separated the two germline ends. The chain's CDR3 is CASGERTDNYGYTF. Here the CDR3 DNA reads TGTGCTAGTGGCGAGCGGACAGATAACTATGGCTACACCTTC.

As to this clone: This CDR3 is also generated by other DNA sequences in the sample. This rearrangement joins TRBV28 to TRBJ1-5; 8 nucleotides line up with TRBD1. The CDR3 runs 14 residues. The trim removed 2 bases at V and 4 bases at J, leaving 1 base unmatched. Germline V CDR1 and CDR2: MDHEN, SYDVKM. The CDR3 loop is CASSLGQGNQPQHF. CDR3 nucleotides: TGTGCCAGCAGTTTAGGACAGGGAAATCAGCCCCAGCATTTT.

The chain links TRBV28 to TRBJ1-6; tentatively, D is TRBD1 (6 bases). CDR1 is MDHEN, CDR2 SYDVKM, per germline. The V and J ends lost 7 bases and 0 bases respectively, with 16 bases between them. The CDR3 consists of 17 residues. Here the CDR3 DNA reads TGTGCCAGCACATCCCCAGGGGAAGGCTCCTATAATTCACCCCTCCACTTT. Encoded protein: CASTSPGEGSYNSPLHF.